Following are 23 T cell receptor beta chains from one sample sequenced in a study of cytomegalovirus exposure and HLA in healthy donors. Primers: 60 Vbeta forward and 13 Jbeta reverse. Data came from immunoSEQ multiplex PCR; TCRdb stores just in-frame clones and leaves some out. The repertoire holds fewer than 85,000 clones, approximately 82% seen once, with approximately 19% in the top ten. The sample comprised PBMCs. These receptors all stem from a man in his 70s in good health and CMV-seropositive.

J is TRBJ1-6 and V is TRBV9; D remains ambiguous. V was shortened by 4 bases and J by 3 bases, with 8 bases between the two germline ends. This CDR3 contains 14 residues. Germline-derived CDR1 and CDR2 are SGDLS and YYNGEE. CDR3 loop: CASSPGDYNSPLHF. The CDR3 region has the DNA TGTGCCAGCAGCCCGGGAGACTATAATTCACCCCTCCACTTT.

The chain links TRBV10-3 to TRBJ2-7; D is possibly TRBD2 (5 bases). V shed 5 bases and J shed 4 bases, with 9 bases lying between them. The CDR3 has 12 residues. Germline CDR1 is ENHRY and CDR2 is SYGVKD. In DNA form, the CDR3 reads TGTGCCATCAGTCGAGAGGGTTACGAGCAGTACTTC. Amino acid sequence: CAISREGYEQYF.

V is TRBV2 and J is TRBJ2-7; tentatively, D is TRBD2 (6 bases). In germline, CDR1 is SNHLY, CDR2 FYNNEI. Trimming removed 6 bases at V and 0 bases at J, with 12 bases between. The CDR3 sequence is 14 residues long. The CDR3 DNA sequence: TGTGCCAGCAGGGGACTCACAAGCTCCTACGAGCAGTACTTC. It codes for CASRGLTSSYEQYF.

J is TRBJ2-3 and V is TRBV4-1; 8 positions agree with TRBD1. This CDR3 spans 17 amino acids. V lost 0 bases and J lost 1; bases outside the gene matches: 6. The germline V gene has CDR1 MGHRA and CDR2 YSYEKL. CDR3 region: CASSQDGQGLGTDTQYF. CDR3 bases: TGCGCCAGCAGCCAAGACGGACAGGGACTGGGCACAGATACGCAGTATTTT.

This clone was counted only a few times. This chain links TRBV10-3 with TRBJ1-1; tentative D call: TRBD1 (6 bases). The germline V gene encodes CDR1 ENHRY and CDR2 SYGVKD. V lost 3 bases and J 0 bases, leaving 17 bases between the germline ends. The CDR3 has 17 residues. CDR3 amino acids: CAISDPQQGGMNTEAFF. DNA for the CDR3: TGTGCCATCAGTGATCCTCAACAGGGTGGAATGAACACTGAAGCTTTCTTT.

This chain joins TRBV27 and TRBJ2-2, with a possible D match to TRBD2 (5 bases). With 5 bases removed from V and 7 bases from J, the gap between germline ends came to 11 bases. The CDR3 loop spans 13 amino acids. From germline, CDR1 is MNHEY and CDR2 SMNVEV (reference sequence). CDR3 in DNA: TGTGCCAGCAGTAACCTTCGGGGCGGGGAGCTGTTTTTT. It specifies CASSNLRGGELFF.

The CDR3 DNA is TGTGCCATCAGGACCGGGACTAGCGGGGACAATGAGCAGTTCTTC. It translates to CAIRTGTSGDNEQFF. The rearrangement links TRBV10-3 to TRBJ2-1; 13 bases line up with TRBD2. Germline values: CDR1 ENHRY, CDR2 SYGVKD. V trimming: 6 bases; J trimming: 5 bases; junction bases outside the gene matches: 4. The CDR3 loop spans 15 amino acids.

The rearrangement joins TRBV19 to TRBJ1-6; TRBD1 matches at 9 bases. Germline CDR1 reads LNHDA; CDR2 reads SQIVND (reference sequence). Trimming cost V 1 base and J 12 bases; bases outside gene matches: 7. The CDR3 has 15 amino acids. The CDR3 protein is CASSIGGTGKIPLHF. CDR3 bases: TGTGCCAGTAGTATAGGGGGGACAGGGAAGATACCCCTCCACTTT.

The J gene is TRBJ1-5, the V gene TRBV19, with 7 bases fitting TRBD1. This CDR3 contains 16 residues. Germline V CDR1 and CDR2: LNHDA, SQIVND (reference sequence). The junction had 12 bases not matched to a gene; V was cut back by 5 bases and J by 5 bases. In DNA, the CDR3 is TGTGCCAGTAGTGCAATAAGACAGGGCGGGCATCAGCCCCAGCATTTT. Protein: CASSAIRQGGHQPQHF.

The J gene is TRBJ1-2, the V gene TRBV4-3; D perhaps matches TRBD1 (6 bases). Trimming pared 0 bases from V and 2 bases from J, leaving 10 bases between. Germline CDR1 reads LGHNA; CDR2 reads YSLEER. This CDR3 spans 15 amino acids. This CDR3 reads CASSQDWTVNYGYTF. CDR3 bases: TGCGCCAGCAGCCAAGATTGGACAGTAAACTATGGCTACACCTTC.

The chain employs TRBV14 and TRBJ1-2; 7 bases are shared with TRBD1. The ends lost 4 bases at V and 7 bases at J; junction bases unmatched: 15. The CDR3 is made up of 16 amino acids. CDR1 and CDR2 from the germline V gene are SGHDN and FVKESK. This CDR3 reads CASSPLIGTAVAGYTF. DNA for the CDR3: TGTGCCAGCAGCCCCCTAATTGGGACAGCCGTGGCTGGCTACACCTTC.

This clone was seen a few times. The gene calls are TRBV5-8 and TRBJ2-1; D is unresolved. V was clipped by 2 bases and J by 7 bases, with 4 bases between them. Germline CDR1 is SGHTS and CDR2 is YDEGEE. This CDR3 has 11 residues. The DNA for the CDR3 is TGTGCCAGCAGCTTTTTAAATGAGCAGTTCTTC. Translating it yields CASSFLNEQFF.

This clone was seen a single time. The chain has TRBV19 and TRBJ2-3, with D possibly being TRBD1 (5 bases). The germline V gene encodes CDR1 LNHDA and CDR2 SQIVND (reference sequence). Trimming removed 9 bases at V and 1 base at J, with 11 bases between. The CDR3 has 13 amino acids. This CDR3 reads CASQTARTDTQYF. CDR3 bases: TGTGCCAGCCAGACAGCCCGCACAGATACGCAGTATTTT.

The DNA of the CDR3 is TGTGCCAGCTCACCCCTCCGGGACACCCCACAAACTTTC. Translation gives CASSPLRDTPQTF. V and J are TRBV18 and TRBJ2-6; possibly TRBD1 for D (6 bases). Germline CDR1 reads KGHSH; CDR2 reads LQKENI. The CDR3 totals 13 residues. The V end was cut by 3 bases, the J end by 19 bases, with 19 bases between.

This chain connects TRBV19 to TRBJ2-7, with TRBD1 matching 7 bases. Germline CDR1 reads LNHDA; CDR2 reads SQIVND (reference sequence). The CDR3 consists of 15 residues. The ends lost 6 bases at V and 1 base at J; junction bases unmatched: 9. The chain's CDR3 is CASSRSLGQSYEQYF. In DNA form, the CDR3 reads TGTGCCAGTAGCCGAAGCTTGGGACAGTCCTACGAGCAGTACTTC.

The chain carries TRBV7-9 and TRBJ1-2, with D tentatively TRBD1 (5 bases). Trimming cost V 0 bases and J 6 bases, with 8 bases left between them. The germline V gene has CDR1 SEHNR and CDR2 FQNEAQ (reference sequence). CDR3 length: 13 amino acids. This CDR3 is CASSLAQEDGYTF. As DNA, the CDR3 is TGTGCCAGCAGCTTAGCACAGGAAGATGGCTACACCTTC.

The J gene is TRBJ1-5, the V gene TRBV18, with D possibly being TRBD1 (5 bases). CDR3 size: 16 residues. Germline values: CDR1 KGHSH, CDR2 LQKENI. V was pared by 2 bases and J by 8 bases, with 19 bases between. For the CDR3, the DNA is TGTGCCAGCTCACCAGCCGGGGGGGAGGCCACTAAGCCCCAGCATTTT. This codes for CASSPAGGEATKPQHF.

Concerning this clone: At one boundary the junction diverges from the germline segment, which might be a read error. CDR3 sequence: CASIKEFGGSGTVF. Here the CDR3 DNA reads TGTGCCAGCATCAAGGAATTCGGGGGGAGCGGGACGGTCTTC. V gene TRBV2 combines with J gene TRBJ2-1, with 7 bases matching TRBD2. The CDR3 totals 14 residues. The germline gives CDR1 SNHLY, CDR2 FYNNEI.

The chain carries TRBV29-1 and TRBJ1-6; D gene uncertain. V lost 4 bases to trimming and J lost 5 bases, with 9 bases between them. Looked up from germline, CDR1 is SQVTM and CDR2 is ANQGSEA. The CDR3 is 13 residues long. The DNA for the CDR3 is TGCAGCGTTGGGTCAGATCATAATTCACCCCTCCACTTT. Amino acid sequence: CSVGSDHNSPLHF.

The chain has TRBV25-1 and TRBJ2-1; D may be TRBD2 (6 bases). The CDR3 is made up of 13 amino acids. The germline CDR1 and CDR2 sequences are MGHDK and SYGVNS. Trimming cost V 10 bases and J 9 bases, with 19 bases left between them. The DNA of the CDR3 is TGTGCCACGCACCGGGACTCCCCCGGTGAGCAGTTCTTC. This codes for CATHRDSPGEQFF.

The rearrangement joins TRBV11-3 to TRBJ2-3; possibly TRBD2 for D (5 bases). This CDR3 region has 12 residues. V lost 5 bases and J lost 6, with 9 bases in between. Germline CDR1 is SGHNT and CDR2 is YENEEA. The DNA for the CDR3 is TGTGCCAGCAGCACTACGGGGGATACGCAGTATTTT. Protein: CASSTTGDTQYF.

This chain uses TRBV11-2 with TRBJ2-7; 10 bases match TRBD1. Germline V gene sequence: CDR1 SGHAT, CDR2 FQNNGV. V shed 4 bases and J 12 bases; nucleotides not matched to a gene: 15. The CDR3 totals 15 residues. CDR3 sequence: CASSSQGTGVGVLYF. In nucleotides, the CDR3 is TGTGCCAGCAGCTCCCAAGGGACAGGGGTTGGGGTATTGTACTTC.

J is TRBJ2-7 and V is TRBV7-8, with 7 positions matching TRBD1. This CDR3 contains 18 residues. The V segment lost 5 bases and the J segment 3 bases; nucleotides outside the gene matches: 19. Germline lookup yields CDR1 SGHVS and CDR2 FQNEAQ. CDR3 in DNA: TGTGCCAGCAGCCCCCCCGTGAGGCCGACAGGGACCCTCTACGAGCAGTACTTC. Translation: CASSPPVRPTGTLYEQYF.